This T cell receptor (beta chain) was captured by sequencing in a study of blood T cells in healthy people across ages (dated by TCRdb to 2013 to 2016). At the level of the whole study: Template switching captured roughly one uniquely barcoded TCR beta cDNA molecule per two T cells in model experiments. The study measured age-related changes in TCR beta repertoire diversity using deep sequencing normalized with unique cDNA molecular identifiers. The donors were split into four age groups: young (average around 16 years), middle-aged (more than 35), aged (62) and long-lived (about 82). To avoid experimental bias, donors of different ages were spread randomly across the sequencing lanes. For two donors (one aged 18 to 29 and one aged 80 or older), the study analyzed two additional independent replicas of 1 million unique cDNA reads from the same blood draw. Overall results and qualifications from the work: Estimates of total diversity based on one million sequenced T cells were considered lower bounds and underestimates. As age increased, observed TCR beta diversity per million T cells dropped in a roughly linear way, and a significant reduction was already evident by age 40. Because donor CMV infection status was unknown, age-related changes in expanded clonotypes were potentially confounded. Since profiling was done on bulk unsorted PBMCs, naive and antigen-experienced compartments could not be conclusively compared. The percentage of naive T cells measured by flow cytometry correlated strongly with observed TCR beta diversity. The long-lived group showed more naive CD4+ T cells, fewer expanded clones and increased TCR diversity than the aged group, suggesting age selection.

The donors were roughly 38 Caucasian individuals from Russia, aged roughly 6 to 100 years, who were systemically healthy. Each donor gave ten milliliters of peripheral blood, collected into EDTA-treated Vacutainer tubes. Ficoll-Paque density-gradient centrifugation was used to isolate PBMCs, with at least 6 million obtained per sample. Trizol reagent was used to extract total RNA from PBMCs, with at least 5.5 micrograms per sample. The percentages of naive CD45RAhigh/CD27high T cells were determined by flow cytometry on a PBMC aliquot from every donor. A note on this clonotype: This clone's antigen is unknown. The record has no base qualities; no much larger clone is one base away.

Library method: 5' RACE. Sequencer: Illumina HiSeq 2500. The second PCR ran for about 6 to 11 cycles and used a J-beta primer mix along with a sample-barcoded 5' primer. Each TCR beta cDNA molecule received a unique molecular identifier from a template-switch 5' adaptor carrying 12 random nucleotides. At least 3 million CDR3-containing paired-end reads were obtained from each sample. The Mint cDNA synthesis kit, primed by a TRBC-specific oligonucleotide, was used to synthesize first-strand cDNA from all RNA. Following uracil-DNA glycosylase treatment, a first 18-cycle PCR with universal primers M1SS and BC2_uni_R was performed on all cDNA. From the authors' description of their analysis: Each sample was normalized by randomly selecting 1 million high-quality reads, each carrying a distinct molecular identifier. Reads sharing molecular identifiers were discarded rather than binned into consensus sequences. MiTCR, set to a Q25 quality threshold and the strictest error-elimination algorithm, was used for CDR3 identification, clonotype clustering and error correction. A nonparametric unseen species model with Euler transformation was used to estimate lower-bound total TCR beta diversity. The public reads were reprocessed in TCRdb via fastp at Q25 and MiXCR, keeping in-frame beta chains. Every CDR3 protein is listed once, alongside the most common genes and DNA of its rows. These V and J calls are TCRdb output, not the study's own analysis. The sample table shows about 640,000 distinct CDR3 sequences, and roughly three fifths are seen once. The ten largest clonotypes hold over 30% of the sample.

The material sequenced was blood. The sequence derives from a man between 60 and 75 years old in good health.

The CDR3 in this case is CATSREAGLIYEQYF. The DNA sequence follows: TGTGCCACCAGCAGAGAGGCAGGGTTAATCTACGAGCAGTACTTC. This sequence uses TRBV15 and TRBJ2-7, and the D gene may be TRBD1, 5 bases matching. V loses 0 bases of germline sequence and J loses 3 bases, and the interval between the two ends is 12 bases. Per the germline V gene (reference sequence), LNHNV is the CDR1 and YYDKDF is the CDR2. Its CDR3 holds 15 amino acids, cysteine through phenylalanine. The entry retains the CDR3 DNA only, 45 bases that are in frame from base 1. This CDR3, with the reference TRBV15 and TRBJ2-7 proteins standing in past its ends, gives the full variable domain DAMVIQNPRYQVTQFGKPVTLSCSQTLNHNVMYWYQQKSSQAPKLLFHYYDKDFNNEADTPDNFQSRRPNTSFCFLDIRSPGLGDTAMYLCATSREAGLIYEQYFGPGTRLTVT.